This T cell receptor (beta chain) was obtained from a study of blood T cells in healthy people across ages (dated by TCRdb to the mid-2010s). With respect to the entire study: In model experiments, roughly one uniquely barcoded TCR beta cDNA molecule per two T cells was captured by template switching. Using the same blood draw, the study looked at two additional independent replicas of 1 million unique cDNA reads for two donors, one aged 18 to 29 and the other aged 80 or older. Using deep sequencing normalized with unique cDNA molecular identifiers, the study measured how TCR beta repertoire diversity changes with age. The donors were divided into four age groups: young (average around 16 years), middle-aged (about 40), aged (about 62) and long-lived (82). To avoid experimental bias, donors of different ages were distributed randomly across sequencing lanes.

Libraries were built with 5' RACE. Sequencer: Illumina HiSeq 2500. A second PCR of 7 to 11 cycles was performed with a sample-barcoded 5' primer and a J-beta primer mix. Each TCR beta cDNA molecule received a unique molecular identifier from a template-switch 5' adaptor carrying 12 random nucleotides. At least 3 million CDR3-containing paired-end reads were obtained from each sample. The Mint cDNA synthesis kit, primed by a TRBC-specific oligonucleotide, was used to synthesize first-strand cDNA from all RNA. After uracil-DNA glycosylase treatment, a first 18-cycle PCR used universal primers M1SS and BC2_uni_R on all cDNA. In the authors' own workflow: Each sample was normalized by randomly selecting 1 million high-quality reads, each carrying a distinct molecular identifier. Instead of being binned into consensus sequences, reads with shared molecular identifiers were discarded. CDR3 identification, clonotype clustering and error correction used MiTCR with a Q25 quality threshold and the strictest error-elimination algorithm. A nonparametric unseen species model with Euler transformation was used to estimate a lower bound on total TCR beta diversity. The raw public data were reprocessed by TCRdb itself: fastp quality trimming at Q25, MiXCR clonotype calling, in-frame beta chains only. Identical CDR3 protein sequences are pooled into one entry, listed with their most common genes and DNA. Clone size and V and J calls follow TCRdb, not the original study. The sample data list about 1.4 million distinct CDR3 sequences, and around 59% of these were observed just once. Of the sample, more than 6% falls within the top ten clones.

Findings and caveats that apply to the study as a whole: Estimates of total diversity from one million sequenced T cells were regarded as lower bounds and underestimates. Observed TCR beta diversity correlated strongly with the percentage of naive T cells measured by flow cytometry. Observed TCR beta diversity per million T cells fell roughly linearly with age, and a significant reduction was already apparent by age roughly 40. Compared with the aged group, the long-lived group had more naive CD4+ T cells, fewer expanded clones and increased TCR diversity, a pattern suggesting age selection. Conclusive comparison of naive and antigen-experienced compartments was prevented by the profiling of bulk unsorted PBMCs. Because donor CMV infection status was unknown, age-related changes in expanded clonotypes were potentially confounded.

The 35 to 40 donors, aged 6 to 90 years, were systemically healthy Caucasian individuals from Russia. Each donor gave 9.5 to 10 milliliters of peripheral blood, drawn into EDTA-treated Vacutainer tubes. Ficoll-Paque density-gradient centrifugation was used to isolate PBMCs, with at least 6.5 million obtained per sample. Total RNA, at least 6 micrograms per sample, was extracted from PBMCs with Trizol reagent. For every donor, an aliquot of PBMCs went through flow cytometry to measure the percentages of naive CD45RAhigh/CD27high T cells. Trimming takes 3 bases from V and 5 bases from J, and the germline ends sit 17 bases apart. For CDR1 and CDR2, the germline V gene lists ENHRY and SYGVKD. The CDR3 has 16 amino acids, counting the end cysteine and phenylalanine. CDR3 DNA only is kept here, 48 bases in frame from base 1. Points on this clonotype: The clone's antigen remains unknown. The record has no base qualities; no much larger clone is one base away.

The source is a man younger than 35 in good health. Material: blood. This sequence uses TRBV10-3 and TRBJ2-1; a tentative D call is TRBD2 (6 bases match). In nucleotides, the sequence is TGTGCCATCAGTGACATTACCGGGACTTCGAACAATGAGCAGTTCTTC. It translates as CAISDITGTSNNEQFF.